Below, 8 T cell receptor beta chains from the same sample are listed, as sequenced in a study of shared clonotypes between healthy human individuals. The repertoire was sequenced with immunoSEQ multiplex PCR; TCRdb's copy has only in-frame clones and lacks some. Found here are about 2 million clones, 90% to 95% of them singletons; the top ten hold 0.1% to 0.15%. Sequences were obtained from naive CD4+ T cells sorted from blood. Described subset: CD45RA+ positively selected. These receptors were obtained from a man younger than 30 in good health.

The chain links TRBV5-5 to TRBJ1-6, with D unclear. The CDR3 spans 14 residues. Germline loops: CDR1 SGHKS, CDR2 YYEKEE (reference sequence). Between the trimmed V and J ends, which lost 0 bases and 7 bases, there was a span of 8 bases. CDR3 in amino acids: CASSLDRVNSPLHF. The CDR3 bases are TGTGCCAGCAGCTTGGACAGAGTGAATTCACCCCTCCACTTT.

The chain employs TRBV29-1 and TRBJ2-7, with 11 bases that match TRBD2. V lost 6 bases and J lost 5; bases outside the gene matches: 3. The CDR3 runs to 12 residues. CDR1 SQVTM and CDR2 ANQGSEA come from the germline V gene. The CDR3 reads CSVTSGADEQYF. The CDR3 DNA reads TGCAGCGTGACTAGCGGGGCAGACGAGCAGTACTTC.

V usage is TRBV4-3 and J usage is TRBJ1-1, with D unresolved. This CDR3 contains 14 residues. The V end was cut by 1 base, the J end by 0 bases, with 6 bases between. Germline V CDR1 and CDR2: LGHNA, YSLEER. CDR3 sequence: CASSQADVNTEAFF. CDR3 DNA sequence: TGCGCCAGCAGCCAAGCTGACGTGAACACTGAAGCTTTCTTT.

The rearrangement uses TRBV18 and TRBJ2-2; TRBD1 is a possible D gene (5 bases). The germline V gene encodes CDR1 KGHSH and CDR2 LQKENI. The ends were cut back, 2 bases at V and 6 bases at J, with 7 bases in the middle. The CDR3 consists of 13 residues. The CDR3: CASSPKGPGELFF. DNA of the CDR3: TGTGCCAGCTCACCAAAGGGGCCCGGGGAGCTGTTTTTT.

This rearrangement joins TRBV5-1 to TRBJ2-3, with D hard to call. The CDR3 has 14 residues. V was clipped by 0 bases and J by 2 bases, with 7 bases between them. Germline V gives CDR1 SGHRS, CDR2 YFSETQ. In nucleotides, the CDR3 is TGCGCCAGCAGCTTGGGATTATTCACAGATACGCAGTATTTT. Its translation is CASSLGLFTDTQYF.

This CDR3 reads CASSLGDKGRIWADTQYF. DNA for the CDR3: TGTGCCAGCAGTTTGGGGGACAAAGGGAGGATTTGGGCAGATACGCAGTATTTT. The gene calls are TRBV27 and TRBJ2-3; D may correspond to TRBD1 or TRBD2 (6 bases each). CDR3 length: 18 residues. CDR1 is MNHEY and CDR2 is SMNVEV in the germline V gene (reference sequence). Trimming took off 3 bases at V and 4 bases at J, with 23 bases between the two ends.

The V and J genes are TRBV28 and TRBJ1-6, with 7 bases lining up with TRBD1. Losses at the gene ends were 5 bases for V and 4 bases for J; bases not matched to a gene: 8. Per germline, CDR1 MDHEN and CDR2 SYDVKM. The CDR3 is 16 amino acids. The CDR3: CASSPGDRGYNSPLHF. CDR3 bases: TGTGCCAGCAGTCCCGGGGACAGAGGTTATAATTCACCCCTCCACTTT.

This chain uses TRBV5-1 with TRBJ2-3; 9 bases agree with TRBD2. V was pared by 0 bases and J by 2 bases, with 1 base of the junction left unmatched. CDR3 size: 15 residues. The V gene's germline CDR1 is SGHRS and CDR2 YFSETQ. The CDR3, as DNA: TGCGCCAGCAGCTTGGAGCGGGGGGACACAGATACGCAGTATTTT. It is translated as CASSLERGDTDTQYF.